A single sample gave rise to the 9 T cell receptor delta chains below, sequenced in a study of γδ T cells in repeated Plasmodium falciparum infection. TCRdb re-called the multiplex PCR reads with CATT. The sample yields approximately 60,000 delta-chain clones, approximately 1.5% seen once. Bulk repertoires came from Vgamma9/Vdelta2+ or Vdelta2-negative gammadelta T cells flow-sorted from PBMC. The sample comprised gamma-delta T cells from blood. The receptors originated from a pool of human donors (malaria-infected and uninfected, not separated).

As for this clone: A read error likely explains why the TCRdb protein, taken from a much larger clone, differs from this DNA's translation at residue 5; the protein shown is translated from the DNA. The chain employs TRDV1 and TRDJ1; 7 positions match TRDD2. V was clipped by 3 bases and J by 8 bases; unmatched bases: 6. Germline CDR1 reads TSWWSYY; CDR2 reads QGS. This CDR3 has 13 amino acids. CDR3 nucleotides: TGTGCTCTTGGGGATCTAGTTTCCTACAAACTCATCTTT. Its translation: CALGDLVSYKLIF.

This clone turned up a few times. The protein in TCRdb stems from a much larger clone and differs at residue 19 from this DNA's translation, likely a read error; here the protein is translated from the DNA. A V gene of TRDV1 was called, but no J gene was assigned; the table's D call TRDD3 went unverified against the DNA. The CDR3 length is 21 residues. The germline CDR1 and CDR2 sequences are TSWWSYY and QGS. In nucleotides, the CDR3 is TGTGCTCTTGGGGATCGAGATTCCCTTGTACTGGGGATGTGGGACACCGATAAACCCATCTTT. Encoded protein: CALGDRDSLVLGMWDTDKPIF.

By share, this clone counts as medium-sized. This sample includes further DNA sequences coding for the same CDR3. CDR3 DNA sequence: TGTGCTCTTGGGGAATCTCCCCTTAGGATTAAGCCCGATAAACTCATCTTT. It encodes CALGESPLRIKPDKLIF. This chain joins TRDV1 and TRDJ1; D ambiguous. The V end was cut by 2 bases, the J end by 3 bases, with 19 bases between. CDR3 length equals 17 residues. The V gene's germline CDR1 is TSWWSYY and CDR2 QGS.

Concerning this clone: Translating this DNA gives a protein that differs at residue 23 from the TCRdb one, which belongs to a much larger clone; a read error is likely, and the protein shown is this translation. With the J gene uncalled, the V gene is TRDV1; the table calls TRDD3, which could not be checked here. The CDR3 is 24 residues long. Germline V gives CDR1 TSWWSYY, CDR2 QGS. This CDR3 reads CALGGYTPLPEVFYWGTSTDKLTF. The CDR3 DNA follows: TGTGCTCTTGGGGGATACACTCCCTTACCGGAGGTCTTTTACTGGGGGACTTCCACCGATAAACTCACCTTT.

Note on this clone: The TCRdb record carries a much larger clone's protein, which differs from this DNA's translation at residue 15; a read error is the likely cause, and the protein listed here is the DNA translation. The V gene reported is TRDV1; the J gene is uncalled; the table calls TRDD3, which could not be checked here. Germline-derived CDR1 and CDR2 are TSWWSYY and QGS. This CDR3 is 19 amino acids long. DNA of the CDR3: TGTGCTCTTGGGTCATTCGCCCCCCTACTGGGACGACCTCGTCTTAAGCTCATCTTT. This translates into CALGSFAPLLGRPRLKLIF.

There are many counts of this clone. The mismatch at residue 15 between this DNA's translation and the TCRdb protein of a much larger clone likely reflects a read error; the protein shown is translated from the DNA. V is TRDV2 and J is TRDJ1, with 7 bases that match TRDD3. CDR1 GEAIGNYY and CDR2 EKD come from the germline V gene. The length of the CDR3 is 17 residues. The CDR3 loop is CACDTGFGGPYTDKPIF. In DNA form, the CDR3 reads TGTGCCTGTGACACCGGTTTTGGGGGACCGTACACCGATAAACCCATCTTT.

This clone rates as medium-sized. Sequence at one end of the junction differs from germline and may be a read error. This sample also contains other DNA sequences that code for the same CDR3. This chain uses TRDV2 with TRDJ1; 8 bases are a match to TRDD3. Germline V lookup: CDR1 GEAIGNYY, CDR2 EKD. The CDR3 runs to 15 residues. The CDR3 sequence: CACDVLGVYTYKLTF. The CDR3 DNA sequence: TGTGCCTGTGACGTACTGGGGGTTTACACCTATAAACTCACCTTT.

This clone came up many times. This sequence is one base from a far larger clone and is likely a read error. Other nucleotide sequences from this sample produce the same CDR3. The chain employs TRDV1 and TRDJ1; 13 bases map to TRDD3. The J gene is not listed in TCRdb, so it was assigned here from a DNA match to germline. Trimming at V came to 1 base and at J to 1 base, leaving 6 bases not matched to a gene. Germline CDR1 is TSWWSYY and CDR2 is QGS. This CDR3 region has 18 residues. The CDR3 loop is CALGEPPYWGIRTDKLIF. The CDR3 DNA sequence: TGTGCTCTTGGGGAACCCCCGTACTGGGGGATACGCACCGATAAACTCATCTTT.

This clone was seen only a few times. A far larger clone is a single base away, which makes a read error likely. Within the sample, other DNA sequences also encode this same CDR3. The chain couples TRDV1 to TRDJ1; the match to TRDD3 covers 10 bases. The length of the CDR3 is 21 residues. CDR1 is TSWWSYY and CDR2 is QGS in the germline V gene. J was trimmed by 2 bases and V by 0 bases; bases with no gene match: 18. The CDR3 sequence is CALGELVYASWGIKWTDKLIF. Written as DNA, the CDR3 is TGTGCTCTTGGGGAACTGGTATACGCCTCCTGGGGGATAAAGTGGACCGATAAACTCATCTTT.